The clone carrying this TCR beta chain is judged medium-sized. Its antigen is unidentified. This entry is derived from a study of immune heterogeneity within non-small cell lung tumors. Germline loops: CDR1 SGDLS, CDR2 YYNGEE. V lost 5 bases, J lost 4 bases, and 16 bases lay in between. The CDR3 contains 15 residues. Template input was genomic DNA from bulk tumor (600 ng per sample). Multiple biopsies spaced far apart were taken from each primary tumor during surgery. Before undergoing curative surgery, patients had newly diagnosed non-small cell lung cancer that was untreated. TCR beta CDR3 regions came from multiplex PCR with 32 forward V and 13 reverse J primers. MiXCR, applied by TCRdb to the multiplex PCR reads, yields one record per CDR3 protein. The data contain 13,000 to 15,000 distinct CDR3 sequences, roughly 30% of them seen just once; the ten biggest clones take up roughly 5.5%. Study-level findings and limits: The repertoire of each individual patient held high-frequency T-cell receptor beta clonotypes that were largely distinct from those of other patients. Identical dominant CDR3 beta clonotypes recurred among a patient's tumor sites, alongside site-unique high-frequency clones.

The chain links TRBV9 to TRBJ1-5; tentatively, D is TRBD1 (5 bases). This clonotype was sampled from a man aged 40-50 years with non-small cell lung cancer. The source material was lung tumor tissue. The CDR3 DNA is TGTGCCAGCAGTCTTTATGGGGCTTTGAATCAGCCCCAGCATTTT. Protein product: CASSLYGALNQPQHF.